This T cell receptor beta chain emerged from a study of CD8 T cells in ankylosing spondylitis. The CDR3 spans 14 residues. Trimming took 2 bases from V and 3 from J, leaving 10 bases between them. Germline values: CDR1 KGHSH, CDR2 LQKENI. MiXCR, run by TCRdb on the 5' RACE reads, gives a single entry per CDR3 protein. The data contain some 270,000 distinct CDR3 sequences, roughly 32% of them singletons. This clonotype was seen once. The clonotype comes from a male donor with ankylosing spondylitis or in good health (not recorded which). The chain uses TRBV18 and TRBJ2-5; possibly TRBD1 for D (6 bases). Source material: blood, either unsorted or a sorted T cell fraction (not recorded which). The CDR3 is CASSPYGDKETQYF. The CDR3 region has the DNA TGTGCCAGCTCACCATACGGGGACAAAGAGACCCAGTACTTC.